Listed below are T cell receptor beta chains from one sample, sequenced in a study of blood T cell repertoires in COVID-19. Profiled with immunoSEQ multiplex PCR; TCRdb holds only in-frame clones, not every one. The table includes a few hundred thousand clones, around 89% detected once. The sample comprised PBMCs or T cells enriched from blood (not recorded which). The receptors stem from a woman aged 40-49 years with acute COVID-19. Each CDR3 is given with its conserved first and last residue. Each record gives: J gene, clone size, V gene, D gene, CDR3 DNA, CDR3 protein. D genes are given only for firm matches. For some rows the clone size is stated as once, few or many, or as a class when expanded; others skip it.

>TRBJ1-5|.|TRBV28|.
TGTGCCAGCAGTTTATCGGCAGGGCGTCAGCCCCAGCATTTT
CASSLSAGRQPQHF
>TRBJ2-2|.|TRBV9|.
TGTGCCAGCAGCCCGACTACGAACACCGGGGAGCTGTTTTTT
CASSPTTNTGELFF
>TRBJ2-3|.|TRBV7-8|TRBD2
TGTGCCAGCAGCTTCTTTGGGGCGGGAGGTTTGACAGATACGCAGTATTTT
CASSFFGAGGLTDTQYF
>TRBJ2-3|.|TRBV27|.
TGTGCCAGCAGTTGGGTAGCGGGCACAGATACGCAGTATTTT
CASSWVAGTDTQYF
>TRBJ1-1|.|TRBV27|TRBD1
TGTGCCAGCAGTTTATTGGGGGACAGCCCTAACACTGAAGCTTTCTTT
CASSLLGDSPNTEAFF
>TRBJ2-2|.|TRBV28|.
TGTGCCAGCAGTTCCCCAGGGGAGCTGTTTTTT
CASSSPGELFF
>TRBJ2-3|.|TRBV7-9|TRBD2
TGTGCCAGCAGCGCTACACTAGCGGGATTCACAGATACGCAGTATTTT
CASSATLAGFTDTQYF
>TRBJ1-2|.|TRBV5-1|.
TGCGCCAGCAGCTTGGACAGTGGGGGCGGCTACACCTTC
CASSLDSGGGYTF
>TRBJ2-5|.|TRBV12-3/TRBV12-4|.
TGTGCCAGCAGATCAGGGGATCAAGAGACCCAGTACTTC
CASRSGDQETQYF
>TRBJ2-7|.|TRBV6-7|TRBD1
TGTGCCAGCAAAATTGACCTGGGACAGGCCTCCTACGAGCAGTACTTC
CASKIDLGQASYEQYF
>TRBJ1-2|.|TRBV28|.
TGTGCCAGCCGGAACAGGGCTAACTATGGCTACACCTTC
CASRNRANYGYTF
>TRBJ2-1|.|TRBV7-8|TRBD2
TGTGCCAGCAGCCTAATGGGACTAGCGGGAGCCTATGAGCAGTTCTTC
CASSLMGLAGAYEQFF
>TRBJ2-7|.|TRBV28|.
TGTGCCAGCAGTTCACCCCCGAGCCCCTACGAGCAGTACTTC
CASSSPPSPYEQYF
>TRBJ2-1|.|TRBV14|TRBD2
TGTGCCAGCAGCCAATCACTAGCGGGGGAGCAGTTCTTC
CASSQSLAGEQFF
>TRBJ2-3|.|TRBV6-4|TRBD2
TGTGCCAGCAGTCCACTAGCGGGGGGCACAGATACGCAGTATTTT
CASSPLAGGTDTQYF
>TRBJ1-6|.|TRBV5-4|.
TGTGCCAGCAGCTTGGGGTCAGGACACCTCAAGAATTCACCCCTCCACTTT
CASSLGSGHLKNSPLHF
>TRBJ2-1|.|TRBV6-4|.
TGTGCCAGCAGTGACCGGATCGGGGACTATGAGCAGTTCTTC
CASSDRIGDYEQFF
>TRBJ1-2|.|TRBV11-3|TRBD1
TGTGCCAGCAGCGCCCCAGGGGGCTATGGCTACACCTTC
CASSAPGGYGYTF
>TRBJ1-5|.|TRBV2|.
TGTGCCAGCAGTGAAGCCAGGAGCAATCAGCCCCAGCATTTT
CASSEARSNQPQHF
>TRBJ2-1|.|TRBV24-1|.
TGTGCCACCAGTGATTTGGGCGGGGCACGTGAGCAGTTCTTC
CATSDLGGAREQFF
>TRBJ2-7|.|TRBV2|TRBD2
TGTGCCAGCAGTGCCCTAGCGGGAGGTTTGCCGTACTTC
CASSALAGGLPYF
>TRBJ2-3|.|TRBV5-4|TRBD1
TGTGCCAGCAGCTTGGAAACAGGGGAATCAGGTGATACGCAGTATTTT
CASSLETGESGDTQYF
>TRBJ2-5|.|TRBV3-1/TRBV3-2|.
TGTGCCAGCAGCCAAGAACTAATGCGACAAGAGACCCAGTACTTC
CASSQELMRQETQYF
>TRBJ2-7|.|TRBV2|TRBD2
TGTGCCAGCCAATTCGCCGCGGGAGAGACCTACGAGCAGTACTTC
CASQFAAGETYEQYF
>TRBJ2-2|.|TRBV12-3/TRBV12-4|.
TGTGCCAGCAGCCCCTTAAGGGAGCTGTTTTTT
CASSPLRELFF
>TRBJ1-2|.|TRBV24-1|.
TGTGCCACCAGTGATGGACAGCATAACTATGGCTACACCTTC
CATSDGQHNYGYTF
>TRBJ2-5|.|TRBV6-5|.
TGTGCCAGCAGTTTGGTTGGCCCCAAAGAGACCCAGTACTTC
CASSLVGPKETQYF
>TRBJ1-5|once|TRBV30|TRBD1
TGTGCCTGGACAGGACAGGGCGCGTATAGCAATCAGCCCCAGCATTTT
CAWTGQGAYSNQPQHF
>TRBJ1-4|.|TRBV5-1|.
TGCGCCAGCAGCTCTACAGCGGACAATGAAAAACTGTTTTTT
CASSSTADNEKLFF
>TRBJ2-1|.|TRBV10-3|.
TGTGCCATCAGTGCTATGGGAGGTGAGCAGTTCTTC
CAISAMGGEQFF
>TRBJ2-7|.|TRBV5-8|.
TGTGCCAGCAGCCCCGGGGTGGGCTACGAGCAGTACTTC
CASSPGVGYEQYF
>TRBJ1-2|.|TRBV18|.
TGTGCCAGCTCCCTAGACCGACTCTATGGCTACACCTTC
CASSLDRLYGYTF
>TRBJ2-7|.|TRBV9|TRBD2
TGTGCCAGCAGCCCCTCCGGGACTAGCGGGTACGAGCAGTACTTC
CASSPSGTSGYEQYF
>TRBJ1-3|.|TRBV29-1|TRBD1
TGCAGCGGACAGACAGGGTCTGGAAACACCATATATTTT
CSGQTGSGNTIYF
>TRBJ2-7|.|TRBV28|TRBD1
TGTGCCAGCAGCCTGACAGGGGTGGACTACGAGCAGTACTTC
CASSLTGVDYEQYF
>TRBJ2-1|.|TRBV28|TRBD2
TGTGCCAGCAGTTTGTCTAGCGGGTTTTACAATGAGCAGTTCTTC
CASSLSSGFYNEQFF
>TRBJ1-5|.|TRBV27|.
TGTGCCAGCGGCCCCCTAGGGGCGGATCAGCCCCAGCATTTT
CASGPLGADQPQHF